This entry concerns a single T cell receptor beta chain. This clonotype occurred a few times. This clone's antigen is unknown. Per-base quality was not reported, and no clone a single base away is much larger than it. The receptor library was made with RT-PCR. For sequencing, a NextSeq 550 was employed. The public reads were quality trimmed at Q25 with fastp and then assembled into clones with MiXCR by TCRdb, keeping productive beta chains. CDR3 protein sequences are deduplicated, and each keeps its most common genes and DNA. Across this sample there are about 40,000 distinct CDR3 sequences, with roughly 30% seen only once. The ten most abundant clones make up roughly 78% of the sample. These data come from a study of patients and donors after allogeneic stem cell transplantation (dated by TCRdb to 2020 to 2021). This clonotype was sampled from a human donor who was either an allogeneic HSCT recipient or a stem cell or donor lymphocyte infusion donor (not recorded which). It is not recorded whose cells these are; they may come from a transplant donor. Sequences were obtained from blood, either unsorted or a sorted T cell fraction (not recorded which).

The DNA sequence follows: TGCGCCAGCAGCTTCCTAGGGCAGTTCTCCTACAATGAGCAGTTCTTC. Its protein reads: CASSFLGQFSYNEQFF. The sequence is built from TRBV5-1 and TRBJ2-1; the D segment cannot be called with confidence. Sequences SGHRS (CDR1) and YFSETQ (CDR2) are obtained from the germline V gene. The junction shows trimming of 2 bases on V and 0 bases on J, plus 12 bases between the germline ends. Including the terminal cysteine and phenylalanine, the CDR3 comprises 16 residues. The retained sequence is limited to the CDR3, 48 bases, with the frame set at the first base.